The 10 T cell receptor beta chains reported below all come from one sample, sequenced in a study of T cell responses to AZD1222 COVID-19 vaccine. Here immunoSEQ multiplex PCR was the method, and the copy in TCRdb shows in-frame clones only, minus some. The sample includes approximately 110,000 clones, about 85% of them seen just once. This specimen was peripheral blood, taken 28 days after the second AZD1222 dose. The receptors shown here come from an adult who received the AZD1222 COVID-19 vaccine.

The V gene is TRBV4-3, the J gene TRBJ1-6; D is perhaps TRBD1 (6 bases). This CDR3 comprises 15 residues. The V gene's germline CDR1 is LGHNA and CDR2 YSLEER. With 0 bases removed from V and 8 bases from J, the gap between germline ends came to 11 bases. The CDR3 DNA reads as TGCGCCAGCAGCCAAGACAGGACAGCAGATTCACCCCTCCACTTT. Translation: CASSQDRTADSPLHF.

The chain couples TRBV9 to TRBJ2-3; no definite D call. This CDR3 has 14 residues. Germline V gene lookup returns CDR1 SGDLS and CDR2 YYNGEE. The V and J ends lost 4 bases and 2 bases respectively, with 11 bases between them. CDR3 residues: CASSLRPSTDTQYF. The CDR3 region has the DNA TGTGCCAGCAGCCTCCGCCCGTCCACAGATACGCAGTATTTT.

The V call is TRBV6-5, the J call TRBJ2-7; tentatively, D is TRBD1 (5 bases). V gave up 6 bases and J gave up 0 bases, with 12 bases separating them. The CDR3 sequence is 14 residues long. Germline V gives CDR1 MNHEY, CDR2 SVGAGI. The CDR3 DNA sequence: TGTGCCAGCAGCTACGGACACTCCTCCTACGAGCAGTACTTC. As protein: CASSYGHSSYEQYF.

V and J are TRBV5-4 and TRBJ1-4; maybe TRBD1 (5 bases). Germline lookup yields CDR1 SGHNT and CDR2 YYREEE (reference sequence). V shed 4 bases and J shed 8 bases, with 15 bases lying between them. The CDR3 extends over 14 amino acids. The CDR3, as DNA: TGTGCCAGCAGCCCCAAAGGGGAGAGGGAAAAACTGTTTTTT. Its translation is CASSPKGEREKLFF.

The chain is built from TRBV15 and TRBJ2-7; 8 bases are shared with TRBD2. V shed 1 base and J 3 bases; nucleotides not matched to a gene: 5. The CDR3 has 15 residues. Germline assignment: CDR1 LNHNV and CDR2 YYDKDF (reference sequence). The CDR3 loop is CATSRVAGLVYEQYF. The CDR3 region has the DNA TGTGCCACCAGCAGAGTGGCGGGACTAGTCTACGAGCAGTACTTC.

The V and J genes are TRBV10-3 and TRBJ1-2; 9 bases are shared with TRBD1. The CDR3 extends over 14 amino acids. Per germline, CDR1 ENHRY and CDR2 SYGVKD. V was clipped by 6 bases and J by 3 bases; unmatched bases: 5. In nucleotides, the CDR3 is TGTGCCATCAGCGACAGGGGGTCAGACTATGGCTACACCTTC. Translation gives CAISDRGSDYGYTF.

Only one count was recorded for this clone. CDR3 bases: TGTGCCATAGACAGGGGGTCAGATACGCAGTATTTT. Protein: CAIDRGSDTQYF. The chain uses TRBV12-3 or TRBV12-4 and TRBJ2-3; 9 nucleotides agree with TRBD1. V was clipped by 10 bases and J by 4 bases; unmatched bases: 3. This CDR3 comprises 12 residues.

The chain has TRBV28 and TRBJ1-1; 10 nucleotides align to TRBD1. With 5 bases clipped from V and 8 bases from J, the junction kept 8 bases outside the gene matches. The CDR3 sequence is 14 residues long. Looked up from germline, CDR1 is MDHEN and CDR2 is SYDVKM. CDR3 DNA: TGTGCCAGCAGTCTGCCCGACAGGGGGCGAGAAGCTTTCTTT. Its translation: CASSLPDRGREAFF. Looking up the rest from reference TRBV28 and TRBJ1-1 gives the full variable domain: DVKVTQSSRYLVKRTGEKVFLECVQDMDHENMFWYRQDPGLGLRLIYFSYDVKMKEKGDIPEGYSVSREKKERFSLILESASTNQTSMYLCASSLPDRGREAFFGQGTRLTVV.

This chain connects TRBV27 to TRBJ2-2; 14 nucleotides match TRBD2. The CDR3 totals 15 residues. Germline CDR1 is MNHEY and CDR2 is SMNVEV (reference sequence). V lost 5 bases, J lost 9 bases, and 5 bases stayed unmatched. This CDR3 is CASSEGLAGARELFF. CDR3 nucleotides: TGTGCCAGCAGTGAGGGACTAGCGGGGGCTCGGGAGCTGTTTTTT.

V is TRBV5-6 and J is TRBJ2-7, with TRBD1 matching 9 bases. Per the germline V gene, CDR1 is SGHDT and CDR2 is YYEEEE. The junction had 8 bases not matched to a gene; V was cut back by 2 bases and J by 5 bases. CDR3 size: 15 residues. This CDR3 is CASSFRDRVVHEQYF. The CDR3 nucleotides read TGTGCCAGCAGCTTCCGGGACAGGGTCGTACACGAGCAGTACTTC.